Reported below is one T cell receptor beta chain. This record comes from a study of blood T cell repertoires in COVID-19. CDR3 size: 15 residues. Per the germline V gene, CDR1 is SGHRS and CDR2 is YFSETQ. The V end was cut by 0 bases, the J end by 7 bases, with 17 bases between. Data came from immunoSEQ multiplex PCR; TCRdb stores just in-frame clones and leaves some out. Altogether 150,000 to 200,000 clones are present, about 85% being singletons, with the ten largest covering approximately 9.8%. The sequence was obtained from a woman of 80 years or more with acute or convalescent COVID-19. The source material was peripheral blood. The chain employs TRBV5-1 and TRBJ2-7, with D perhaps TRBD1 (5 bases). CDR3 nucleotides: TGCGCCAGCAGCTTGGTAGGACAACAGGCCGGAGAGCAGTACTTC. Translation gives CASSLVGQQAGEQYF.